Sequencing of this TCR beta chain was carried out in a study of blood T cell repertoires in COVID-19. Study background: Both acute and convalescent COVID-19 samples were obtained from the United States, Italy and Spain.

Looked up from germline, CDR1 is LNHDA and CDR2 is SQIVND (reference sequence). This CDR3 is 15 amino acids long. With 8 bases clipped from V and 2 bases from J, the junction kept 8 bases outside the gene matches. This clone has just one count. Authors' methods: Counts of nucleated cells, estimated from reference gene primer amplification, were obtained. The data were produced by immunoSEQ multiplex PCR, yet TCRdb's version contains in-frame clones alone and is incomplete. V, J and clone size are those of that table, while D and trimming were read from the DNA. This table has about 64,000 clones, approximately 80% appearing once.

Sequencing was performed on peripheral blood. This chain connects TRBV19 to TRBJ1-5; 8 positions match TRBD1. The sequence was collected from a woman between 55 and 75 years old with acute or convalescent COVID-19. The chain's CDR3 is CASAIGRGRNQPQHF. Here the CDR3 DNA reads TGTGCCAGTGCTATCGGCAGGGGGCGCAATCAGCCCCAGCATTTT.